These T cell receptor beta chains were read from a single sample in a study of T cells in Graves' hyperthyroidism and ophthalmopathy. In TCRdb, the multiplex PCR reads were re-called with MiXCR into one record per CDR3 protein. This table holds roughly 740,000 distinct CDR3 sequences, about a sixth found once. The sequencing sample was made of blood. Every receptor here comes from a man between 18 and 35 years old with Graves' hyperthyroidism. Each CDR3 is given with its conserved first and last residue. Each record gives: D gene, J gene, V gene, clone size, CDR3 DNA, CDR3 protein. The D gene is left open where the match is weak. Clone sizes are given selectively: once, few, many, or a class where the clone is expanded.

. | TRBJ2-5 | TRBV20-1 | many | TGCAGTGCTTACAGGGGGGGTAGAGAGACCCAGTACTTC | CSAYRGGRETQYF
. | TRBJ2-6 | TRBV27 | few | TGTGCCAGCAGGCAGGGAGGTGGGGCCAACGTCCTGACTTTC | CASRQGGGANVLTF
. | TRBJ2-7 | TRBV4-3 | few | TGCGCCAGCAGCCAAGGGATAGGGAGCTCCTACGAGCAGTACTTC | CASSQGIGSSYEQYF
. | TRBJ2-1 | TRBV28 | many | TGTGCCAGCAGTGGGGGACTGCCTTACAATGAGCAGTTCTTC | CASSGGLPYNEQFF
. | TRBJ2-1 | TRBV6-1 | many | TGTGCCAGCTCCAGGATGGTGTTCTCCTACAATGAGCAGTTCTTC | CASSRMVFSYNEQFF
TRBD2 | TRBJ2-2 | TRBV7-9 | many | TGTGCCAGCAGCTTAGCGGCGACTCACCTAGCGGGTCTGAACACCGGGGAGCTGTTTTTT | CASSLAATHLAGLNTGELFF
. | TRBJ2-1 | TRBV28 | . | TGTGCCAGCAGCTCTATCGTCCGGGTTCTCTACAATGAGCAGTTCTTC | CASSSIVRVLYNEQFF
. | TRBJ2-7 | TRBV12-3/TRBV12-4 | many | TGTGCCAGCAGGCCAGACGGATCCTACGAGCAGTACTTC | CASRPDGSYEQYF
. | TRBJ2-1 | TRBV9 | many | TGTGCCAGCAGCGTAGCTCCGGCCAGAAGTCCTGAGCAGTTCTTC | CASSVAPARSPEQFF
. | TRBJ1-5 | TRBV20-1 | . | TGCAGTGCCACGGGGACGGATTATCAGCCCCAGCATTTT | CSATGTDYQPQHF
. | TRBJ1-1 | TRBV3-1 | many | TGTGCCAGCAGCCAAGATCCAGCTTCGAACACTGAAGCTTTCTTT | CASSQDPASNTEAFF
. | TRBJ2-1 | TRBV29-1 | . | TGCAGCGGGTGGGCAGGGCTGATCAATGAGCAGTTCTTC | CSGWAGLINEQFF
TRBD2 | TRBJ2-7 | TRBV10-3 | many | TGTGCCATCAGTGAGTCCGGGGCGGGAGGGCCCATCGAGCAGTACTTC | CAISESGAGGPIEQYF
TRBD1 | TRBJ1-4 | TRBV29-1 | many | TGCAGCGTCGCGACAGGGGGCACTGAAAAACTGTTTTTT | CSVATGGTEKLFF
. | TRBJ2-1 | TRBV6-1 | . | TGCGCCAGCAGCCAAGGACCGTCCCGAGGCTATGCCTACAATGAGCAGTTCTTC | CASSQGPSRGYAYNEQFF
. | TRBJ2-3 | TRBV7-9 | many | TGTGCCAGCAGCCGATCGACAGCGAGCACAGATACGCAGTATTTT | CASSRSTASTDTQYF
. | TRBJ2-7 | TRBV14 | many | TGTGCCAGCAGCCACCCTGGGACGGGGAACGAGCAGTACTTC | CASSHPGTGNEQYF
. | TRBJ1-6 | TRBV4-3 | . | TGCGCCAGCAGCCAAGACTACGGGACACCCCTCCACTTT | CASSQDYGTPLHF
. | TRBJ2-7 | TRBV2 | many | TGTGCCAGCAGTGAAGGAGGCTCCCCGGGGGGCCGCGAGCAGTACTTC | CASSEGGSPGGREQYF
TRBD2 | TRBJ2-2 | TRBV20-1 | few | TGCAGTGCTAGAGACCGGGCGGGAGGGCCCGTCGGGGAGCTGTTTTTT | CSARDRAGGPVGELFF
TRBD2 | TRBJ2-7 | TRBV2 | many | TGTGCCAGCAGCCCAGCGGGAGATGGCTACGAGCAGTACTTC | CASSPAGDGYEQYF
TRBD2 | TRBJ2-7 | TRBV3-1 | few | TGTGCCAGCAGCCAAGTAGGCGGGAGGCTACCCTACGAGCAGTACTTC | CASSQVGGRLPYEQYF
. | TRBJ2-4 | TRBV20-1 | once | TGCAGTGCTAACTTCTTGGGGGCCAAAAACATTCAGTACTTC | CSANFLGAKNIQYF
TRBD2 | TRBJ2-1 | TRBV7-9 | . | TGTGCCAGCACCAACGACGAGGCTAGCGGGAGTCAGCAGTTCTTC | CASTNDEASGSQQFF
TRBD1 | TRBJ2-1 | TRBV28 | many | TGTGCCACCCGGACAGGGGGATACAATGAGCAGTTCTTC | CATRTGGYNEQFF
TRBD2 | TRBJ2-1 | TRBV4-1 | . | TGCGCCAGCAGAGGACTAGCGGGAACGCAATCCTACAATGAGCAGTTCTTC | CASRGLAGTQSYNEQFF
TRBD2 | TRBJ2-1 | TRBV11-2 | many | TGTGCCAGCAGCTTAGTAGGTCAGGGAGGGAAAAATGAGCAGTTCTTC | CASSLVGQGGKNEQFF
. | TRBJ2-1 | TRBV7-9 | few | TGTGCCAGCAGCTCGTTGAACCGCAGGGTTAGATCCTACAATGAGCAGTTCTTC | CASSSLNRRVRSYNEQFF
. | TRBJ2-5 | TRBV18 | few | TGTGCCAGCTCACCACCGACCGTTAGGGAGACCCAGTACTTC | CASSPPTVRETQYF
. | TRBJ1-2 | TRBV20-1 | many | TGCAGTGCTAGAGATCCCGGGCGGGCTAACTATGGCTACACCTTC | CSARDPGRANYGYTF
. | TRBJ2-1 | TRBV19 | . | TGTGCCAGTAGTATCGGAGGACGTTACAATGAGCAGTTCTTC | CASSIGGRYNEQFF
. | TRBJ2-4 | TRBV10-1 | . | TGCGCCAGCAGTGATATGGAGGTTACCCCATTGGACATTCAGTACTTC | CASSDMEVTPLDIQYF
. | TRBJ1-4 | TRBV6-1 | few | TGTGCCAGCAGTGAGCAGACAGGCGATAATGAAAAACTGTTTTTT | CASSEQTGDNEKLFF
. | TRBJ2-3 | TRBV3-1 | once | TGTGCCAGCAGCCGTCCCGATCGGGATACGCAGTATTTT | CASSRPDRDTQYF
TRBD1 | TRBJ2-7 | TRBV7-9 | many | TGTGCCAGCAGCTTCTCGACAGGGAAGGGCTACGAGCAGTACTTC | CASSFSTGKGYEQYF
TRBD2 | TRBJ2-3 | TRBV19 | . | TGTGCCAGTAGTATTCGACTAGCGGCTAGAGATACGCAGTATTTT | CASSIRLAARDTQYF
. | TRBJ2-5 | TRBV20-1 | . | TGCAGTGCCAGGGGACGGCAAGAGACCCAGTACTTC | CSARGRQETQYF
. | TRBJ1-5 | TRBV20-1 | . | TGCAGTGCTCCACCGGGACCGGGTAGCAATCAGCCCCAGCATTTT | CSAPPGPGSNQPQHF
TRBD2 | TRBJ2-3 | TRBV6-2/TRBV6-3 | . | TGTGCCAGCGAATTAAGAGCGGGAGGGCCCCCAGATACGCAGTATTTT | CASELRAGGPPDTQYF
TRBD1 | TRBJ2-7 | TRBV5-1 | many | TGCGCCAGCAGCTTGGAGCTGGGGACAGGGGTAGCCCCGGAGCAGTACTTC | CASSLELGTGVAPEQYF
. | TRBJ2-7 | TRBV30 | many | TGTGCCTGGAGTCCCTCCGGTCGCGAGCAGTACTTC | CAWSPSGREQYF
. | TRBJ1-2 | TRBV15 | few | TGTGCCACCAGCAGAAAGTCCGGGACGAACTATGGCTACACCTTC | CATSRKSGTNYGYTF